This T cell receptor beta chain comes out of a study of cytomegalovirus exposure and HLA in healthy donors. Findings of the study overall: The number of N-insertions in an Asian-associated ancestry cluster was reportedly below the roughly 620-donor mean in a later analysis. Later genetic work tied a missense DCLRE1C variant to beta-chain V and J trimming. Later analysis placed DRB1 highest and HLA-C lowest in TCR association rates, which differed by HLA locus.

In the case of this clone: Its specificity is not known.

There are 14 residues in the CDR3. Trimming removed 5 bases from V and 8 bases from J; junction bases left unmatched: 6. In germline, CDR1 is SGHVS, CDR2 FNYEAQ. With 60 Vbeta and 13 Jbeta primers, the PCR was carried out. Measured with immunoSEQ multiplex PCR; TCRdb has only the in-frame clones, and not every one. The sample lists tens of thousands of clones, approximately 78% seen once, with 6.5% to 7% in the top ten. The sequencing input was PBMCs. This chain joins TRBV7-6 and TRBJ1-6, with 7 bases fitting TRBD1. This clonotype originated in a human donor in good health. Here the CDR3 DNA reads TGTGCCAGCAGCATGACAGGGTTGCATTCACCCCTCCACTTT. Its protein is CASSMTGLHSPLHF.